Sequencing of this TCR beta chain was carried out in a study of T-cell memory formation after mild COVID-19. Study-wide results and limits: Later expanders leaned CD4+, whereas clones that contracted between day 15 and 85 were balanced CD4/CD8.

This CDR3 comprises 13 residues. From germline, CDR1 is MNHEY and CDR2 SVGAGI. Trimming cost V 6 bases and J 5 bases, with 11 bases left between them. TCRdb ran MiXCR on the 5' RACE reads and lists one entry per CDR3 protein. The sample includes roughly 120,000 distinct CDR3 sequences, approximately 15% of them seen just once. The table lists this clonotype with a few counts. The target antigen is unknown. Specimen: PBMCs or a T cell subset sorted from them (not recorded which). The V gene is TRBV6-5, the J gene TRBJ2-1; TRBD1 might be the D (5 bases). This clonotype originated in an adult woman who had mild COVID-19 (a few samples of this study predate the infection). Cell type and time point are not known. CDR3 in DNA: TGTGCCAGCAGCTATCTAGGGGACAATGAGCAGTTCTTC. It is translated as CASSYLGDNEQFF.